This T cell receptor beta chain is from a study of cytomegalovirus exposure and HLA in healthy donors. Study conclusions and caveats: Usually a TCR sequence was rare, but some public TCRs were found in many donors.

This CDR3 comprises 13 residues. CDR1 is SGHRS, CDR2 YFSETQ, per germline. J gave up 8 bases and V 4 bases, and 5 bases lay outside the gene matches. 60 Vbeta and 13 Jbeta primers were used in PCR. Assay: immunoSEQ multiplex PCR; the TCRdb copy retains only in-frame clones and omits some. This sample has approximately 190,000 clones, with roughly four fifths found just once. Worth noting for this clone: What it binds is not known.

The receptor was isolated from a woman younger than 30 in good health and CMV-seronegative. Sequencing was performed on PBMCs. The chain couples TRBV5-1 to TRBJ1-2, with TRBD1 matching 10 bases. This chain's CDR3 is CASSLGTGDGYTF. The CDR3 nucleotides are TGCGCCAGCAGCCTCGGGACAGGGGACGGCTACACCTTC.